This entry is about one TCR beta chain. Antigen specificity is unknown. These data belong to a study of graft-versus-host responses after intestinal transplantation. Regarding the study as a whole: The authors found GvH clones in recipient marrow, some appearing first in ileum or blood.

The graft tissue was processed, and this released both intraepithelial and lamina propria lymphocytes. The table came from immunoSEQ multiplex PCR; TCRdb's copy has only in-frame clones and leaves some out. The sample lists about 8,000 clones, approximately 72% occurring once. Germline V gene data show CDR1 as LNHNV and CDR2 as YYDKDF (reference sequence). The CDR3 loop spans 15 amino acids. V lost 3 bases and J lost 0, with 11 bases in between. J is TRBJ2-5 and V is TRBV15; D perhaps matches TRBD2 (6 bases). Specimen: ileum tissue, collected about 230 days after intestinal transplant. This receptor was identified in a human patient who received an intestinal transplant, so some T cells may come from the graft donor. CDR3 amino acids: CATSSGGTHQETQYF. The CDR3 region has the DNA TGTGCCACCAGCAGTGGGGGGACCCACCAAGAGACCCAGTACTTC.